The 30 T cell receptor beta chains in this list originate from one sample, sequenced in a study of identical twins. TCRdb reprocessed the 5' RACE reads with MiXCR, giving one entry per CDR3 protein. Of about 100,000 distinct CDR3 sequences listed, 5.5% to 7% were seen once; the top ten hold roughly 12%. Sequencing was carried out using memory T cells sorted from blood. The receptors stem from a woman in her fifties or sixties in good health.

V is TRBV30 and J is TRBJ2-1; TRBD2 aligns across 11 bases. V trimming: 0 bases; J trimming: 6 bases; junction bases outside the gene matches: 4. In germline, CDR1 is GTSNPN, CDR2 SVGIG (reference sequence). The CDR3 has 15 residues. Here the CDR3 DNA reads TGTGCCTGGAGTGTACAACTAGCGGGAGCCAATGAGCAGTTCTTC. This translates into CAWSVQLAGANEQFF.

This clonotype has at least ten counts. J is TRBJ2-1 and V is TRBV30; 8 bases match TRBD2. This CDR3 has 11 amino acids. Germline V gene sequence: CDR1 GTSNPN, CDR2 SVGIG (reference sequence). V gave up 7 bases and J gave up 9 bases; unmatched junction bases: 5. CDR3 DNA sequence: TGTGCCTTGGGACTAGGGGTTGAGCAGTTCTTC. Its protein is CALGLGVEQFF.

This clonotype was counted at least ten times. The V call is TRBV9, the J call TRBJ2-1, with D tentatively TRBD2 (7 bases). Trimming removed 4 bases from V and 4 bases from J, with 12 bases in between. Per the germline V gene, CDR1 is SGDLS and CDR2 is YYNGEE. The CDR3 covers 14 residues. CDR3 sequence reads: CASSRGGGYNEQFF. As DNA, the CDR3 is TGTGCCAGCAGCAGGGGAGGGGGATACAATGAGCAGTTCTTC.

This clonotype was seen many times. CDR3: CASLNGIGNEQFF. The CDR3 region has the DNA TGTGCCAGCCTTAACGGAATTGGCAATGAGCAGTTCTTC. This chain joins TRBV6-5 and TRBJ2-1, with D unclear. The V end was cut by 8 bases, the J end by 6 bases, with 14 bases between. Germline values: CDR1 MNHEY, CDR2 SVGAGI. This CDR3 spans 13 amino acids.

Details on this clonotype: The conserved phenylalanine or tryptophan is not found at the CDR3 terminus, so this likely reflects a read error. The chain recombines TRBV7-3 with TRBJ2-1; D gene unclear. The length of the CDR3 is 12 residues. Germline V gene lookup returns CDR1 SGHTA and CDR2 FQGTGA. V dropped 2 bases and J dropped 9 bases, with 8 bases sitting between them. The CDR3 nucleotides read TGTGCCAGCAGCTTAGGTGAAGGTGAGCAGTTCCTC. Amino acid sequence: CASSLGEGEQFL.

The CDR3 sequence: CSAENRDRSSYEQYF. CDR3 in DNA: TGCAGTGCTGAAAACCGGGACCGCAGCTCCTACGAGCAGTACTTC. This rearrangement joins TRBV20-1 to TRBJ2-7; possibly TRBD1 or TRBD2 for D (5 bases each). There are 15 residues in the CDR3. V was cut by 5 bases and J by 0 bases, with 17 bases left in between. Germline CDR1 reads DFQATT; CDR2 reads SNEGSKA (reference sequence).

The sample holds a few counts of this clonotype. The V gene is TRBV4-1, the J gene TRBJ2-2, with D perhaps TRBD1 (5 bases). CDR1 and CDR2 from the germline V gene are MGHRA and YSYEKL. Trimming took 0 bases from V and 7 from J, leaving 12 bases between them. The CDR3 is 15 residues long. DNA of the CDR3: TGCGCCAGCAGCCAAGATGGGGCTAGGAGCGGGGAGCTGTTTTTT. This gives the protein CASSQDGARSGELFF.

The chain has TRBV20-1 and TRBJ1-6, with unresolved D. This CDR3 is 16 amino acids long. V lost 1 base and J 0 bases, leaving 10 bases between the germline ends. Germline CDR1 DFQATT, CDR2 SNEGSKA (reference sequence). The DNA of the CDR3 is TGCAGTGCTAGAGCCTCCGGCCTCTCCTATAATTCACCCCTCCACTTT. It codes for CSARASGLSYNSPLHF.

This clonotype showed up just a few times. The CDR3 here is CASSLTWADQETQYF. The CDR3 nucleotides read TGTGCCAGCAGCTTGACCTGGGCGGATCAAGAGACCCAGTACTTC. V and J are TRBV5-6 and TRBJ2-5; D unclear. The CDR3 spans 15 residues. The germline V gene has CDR1 SGHDT and CDR2 YYEEEE. Between the trimmed V and J ends, which lost 1 base and 2 bases, there was a span of 12 bases. Looking up the rest from reference TRBV5-6 and TRBJ2-5 gives the full variable domain: DAGVTQSPTHLIKTRGQQVTLRCSPKSGHDTVSWYQQALGQGPQFIFQYYEEEERQRGNFPDRFSGHQFPNYSSELNVNALLLGDSALYLCASSLTWADQETQYFGPGTRLLVL.

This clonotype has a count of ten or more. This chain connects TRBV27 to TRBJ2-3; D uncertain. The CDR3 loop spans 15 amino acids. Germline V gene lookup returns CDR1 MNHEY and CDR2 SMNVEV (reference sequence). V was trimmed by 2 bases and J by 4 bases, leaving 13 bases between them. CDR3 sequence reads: CASSLVPSLSDTQYF. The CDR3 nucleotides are TGTGCCAGCAGTTTAGTTCCGAGTCTGTCAGATACGCAGTATTTT.

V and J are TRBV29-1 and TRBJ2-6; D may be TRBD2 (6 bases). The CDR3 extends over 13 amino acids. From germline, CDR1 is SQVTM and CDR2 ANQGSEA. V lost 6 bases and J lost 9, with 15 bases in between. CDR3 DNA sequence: TGCAGCGTCGGGAGTGGACTCCACAACGTCCTGACTTTC. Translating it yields CSVGSGLHNVLTF.

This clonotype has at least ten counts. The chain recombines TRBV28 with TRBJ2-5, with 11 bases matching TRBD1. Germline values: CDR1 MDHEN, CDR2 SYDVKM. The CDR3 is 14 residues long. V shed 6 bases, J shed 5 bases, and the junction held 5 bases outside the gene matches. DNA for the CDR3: TGTGCCAGCAGGCAGGGACAGGGGGGGGAGACCCAGTACTTC. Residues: CASRQGQGGETQYF.

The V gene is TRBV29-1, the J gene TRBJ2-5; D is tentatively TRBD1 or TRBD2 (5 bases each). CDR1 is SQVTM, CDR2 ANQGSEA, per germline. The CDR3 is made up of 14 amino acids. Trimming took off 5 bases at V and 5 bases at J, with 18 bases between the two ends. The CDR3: CSVQVGAVGETQYF. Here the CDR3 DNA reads TGCAGCGTTCAGGTCGGGGCAGTCGGGGAGACCCAGTACTTC.

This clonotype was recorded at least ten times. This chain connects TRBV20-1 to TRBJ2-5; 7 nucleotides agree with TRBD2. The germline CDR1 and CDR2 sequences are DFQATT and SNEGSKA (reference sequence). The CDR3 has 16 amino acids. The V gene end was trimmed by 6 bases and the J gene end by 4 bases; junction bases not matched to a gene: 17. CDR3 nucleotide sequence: TGCAGTGCGCAACCCAGGGCTAGCGGCTGGGGAGAGACCCAGTACTTC. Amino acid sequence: CSAQPRASGWGETQYF.

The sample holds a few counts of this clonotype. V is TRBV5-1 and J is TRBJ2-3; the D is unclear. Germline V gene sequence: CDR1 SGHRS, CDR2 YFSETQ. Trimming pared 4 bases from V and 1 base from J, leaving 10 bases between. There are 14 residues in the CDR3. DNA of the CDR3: TGCGCCAGCAGCCCCTCGGGTCGCACAGATACGCAGTATTTT. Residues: CASSPSGRTDTQYF. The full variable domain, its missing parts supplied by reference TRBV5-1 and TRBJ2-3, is KAGVTQTPRYLIKTRGQQVTLSCSPISGHRSVSWYQQTPGQGLQFLFEYFSETQRNKGNFPGRFSGRQFSNSRSEMNVSTLELGDSALYLCASSPSGRTDTQYFGPGTRLTVL.

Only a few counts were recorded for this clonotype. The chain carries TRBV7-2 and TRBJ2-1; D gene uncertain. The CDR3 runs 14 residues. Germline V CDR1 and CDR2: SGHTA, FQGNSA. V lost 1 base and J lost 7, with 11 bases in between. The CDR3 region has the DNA TGTGCCAGCAGCTTAGGAAGGACGGAAAATGAGCAGTTCTTC. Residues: CASSLGRTENEQFF.

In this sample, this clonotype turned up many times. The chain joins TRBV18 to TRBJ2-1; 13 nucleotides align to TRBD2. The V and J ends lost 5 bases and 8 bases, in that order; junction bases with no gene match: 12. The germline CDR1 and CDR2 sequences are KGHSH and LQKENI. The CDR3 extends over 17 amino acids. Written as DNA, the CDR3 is TGTGCCAGCTCAACAACTTACCGGACTAGCGGGAGCGATGAGCAGTTCTTC. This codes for CASSTTYRTSGSDEQFF.

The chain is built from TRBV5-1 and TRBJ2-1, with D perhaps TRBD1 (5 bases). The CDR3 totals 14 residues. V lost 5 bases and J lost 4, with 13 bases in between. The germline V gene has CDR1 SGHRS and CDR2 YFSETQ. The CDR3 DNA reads TGCGCCAGCAGTCAGGGCGGTCCATACAATGAGCAGTTCTTC. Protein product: CASSQGGPYNEQFF.

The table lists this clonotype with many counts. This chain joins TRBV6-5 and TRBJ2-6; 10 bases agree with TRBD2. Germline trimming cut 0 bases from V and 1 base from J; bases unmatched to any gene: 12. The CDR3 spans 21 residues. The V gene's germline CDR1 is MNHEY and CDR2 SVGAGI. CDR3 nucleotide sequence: TGTGCCAGCAGTTACTCGATTATCGCTAGCGGGAGAAGGTCTGGGGCCAACGTCCTGACTTTC. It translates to CASSYSIIASGRRSGANVLTF.

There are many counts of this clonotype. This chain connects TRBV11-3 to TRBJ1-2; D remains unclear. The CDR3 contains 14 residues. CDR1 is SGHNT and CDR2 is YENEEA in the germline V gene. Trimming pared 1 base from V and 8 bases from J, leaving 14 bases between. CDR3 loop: CASSLGPQVDGYTF. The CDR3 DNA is TGTGCCAGCAGCTTAGGCCCCCAGGTGGACGGCTACACCTTC.

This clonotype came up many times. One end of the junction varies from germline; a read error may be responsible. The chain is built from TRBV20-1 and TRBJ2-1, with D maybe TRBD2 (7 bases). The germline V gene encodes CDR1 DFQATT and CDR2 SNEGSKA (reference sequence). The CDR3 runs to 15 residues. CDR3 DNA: TGCAGTGCTAGAACGGAGGGGGGGCGGGACCGCGAGTGGGTCTTC. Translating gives CSARTEGGRDREWVF.

As DNA, the CDR3 is TGCGCCAGCAGCCAAGATGACGGTGGGCGGCAGTACGTC. It codes for CASSQDDGGRQYV. The gene calls are TRBV4-1 and TRBJ2-7; D remains unclear. There are 13 residues in the CDR3. Germline V lookup: CDR1 MGHRA, CDR2 YSYEKL. Deletions cut 0 bases from V and 9 bases from J, with 12 bases between.

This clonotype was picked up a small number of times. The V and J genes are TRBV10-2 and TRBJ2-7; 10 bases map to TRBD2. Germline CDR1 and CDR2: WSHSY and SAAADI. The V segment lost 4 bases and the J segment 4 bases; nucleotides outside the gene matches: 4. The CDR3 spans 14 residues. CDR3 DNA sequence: TGCGCCAGCAGTGCCAAGCGGGAGGGGTACGAGCAGTACTTC. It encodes CASSAKREGYEQYF.

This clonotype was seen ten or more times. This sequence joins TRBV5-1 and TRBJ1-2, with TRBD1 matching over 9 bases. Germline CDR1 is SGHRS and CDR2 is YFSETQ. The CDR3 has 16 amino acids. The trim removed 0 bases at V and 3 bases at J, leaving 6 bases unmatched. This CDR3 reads CASSLEGQGLDYGYTF. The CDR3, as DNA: TGCGCCAGCAGCTTGGAGGGACAGGGCTTGGACTATGGCTACACCTTC.

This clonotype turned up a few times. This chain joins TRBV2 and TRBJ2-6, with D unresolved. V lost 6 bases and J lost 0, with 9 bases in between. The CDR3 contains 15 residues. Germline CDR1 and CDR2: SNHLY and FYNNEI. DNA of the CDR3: TGTGCCAGCAGAATCGAGATCTCTGGGGCCAACGTCCTGACTTTC. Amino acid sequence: CASRIEISGANVLTF.

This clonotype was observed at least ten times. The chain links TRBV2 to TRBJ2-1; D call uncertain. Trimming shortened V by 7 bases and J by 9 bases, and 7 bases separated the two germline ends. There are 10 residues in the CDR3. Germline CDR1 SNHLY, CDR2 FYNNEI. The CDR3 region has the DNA TGTGCCAGCAACATCGTTGAGCAGTTCTTC. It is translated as CASNIVEQFF.

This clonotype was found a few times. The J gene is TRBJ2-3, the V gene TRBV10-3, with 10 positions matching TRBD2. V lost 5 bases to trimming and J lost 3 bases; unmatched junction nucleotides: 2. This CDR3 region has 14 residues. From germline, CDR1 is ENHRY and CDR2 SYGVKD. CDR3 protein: CAISSTSGTDTQYF. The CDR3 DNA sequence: TGTGCCATCAGTTCGACTAGCGGGACAGATACGCAGTATTTT.

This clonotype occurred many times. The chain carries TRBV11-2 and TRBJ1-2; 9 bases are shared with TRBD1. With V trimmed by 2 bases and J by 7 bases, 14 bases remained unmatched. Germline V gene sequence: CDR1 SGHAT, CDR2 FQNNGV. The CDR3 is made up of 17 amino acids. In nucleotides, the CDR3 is TGTGCCAGCAGCTTAATTCAGGGGACAGGGAATATAGGTGGCTACACCTTC. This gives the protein CASSLIQGTGNIGGYTF.

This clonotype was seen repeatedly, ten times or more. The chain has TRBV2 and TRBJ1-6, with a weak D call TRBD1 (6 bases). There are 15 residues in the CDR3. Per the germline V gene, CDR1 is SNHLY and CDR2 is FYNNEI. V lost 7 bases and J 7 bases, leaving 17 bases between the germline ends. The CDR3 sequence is CASNGGRSLNSPLHF. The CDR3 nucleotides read TGTGCCAGCAATGGGGGCAGGAGTTTAAATTCACCCCTCCACTTT.

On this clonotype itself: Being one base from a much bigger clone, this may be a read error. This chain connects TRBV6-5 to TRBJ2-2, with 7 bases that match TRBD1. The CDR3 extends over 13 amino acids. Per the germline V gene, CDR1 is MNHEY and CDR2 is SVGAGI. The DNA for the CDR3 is TGTGTCAGCAGGACAGGGAACACCGGGGAGCTGTTTTTT. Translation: CVSRTGNTGELFF.